The next 5 T cell receptor beta chains were all read from a single sample in a study of CD8 T cells in Susac syndrome. An amount of RNA that ranged from roughly 0.5 to 1 ug was reverse transcribed with random hexamers. TCRdb reprocessed the immunoSEQ multiplex PCR reads via MiXCR and lists one record per CDR3 protein. The repertoire holds 180,000 or so distinct CDR3 sequences, with about 93% as singletons. The sequenced material came from CD4+ T cells from PBMCs. The receptors originated from a human donor in good health.

This clonotype has a single count. V is TRBV5-1 and J is TRBJ2-7; TRBD1 agrees at 9 bases. Trimming removed 4 bases from V and 5 bases from J; junction bases left unmatched: 4. This CDR3 comprises 13 residues. Germline V CDR1 and CDR2: SGHRS, YFSETQ. CDR3 DNA: TGCGCCAGCAGCAAGGGACAGGGTGACGAGCAGTACTTC. This encodes CASSKGQGDEQYF.

The genes are TRBV30 and TRBJ1-1; D unresolved. From germline, CDR1 is GTSNPN and CDR2 SVGIG (reference sequence). This CDR3 comprises 13 residues. Trimming pared 1 base from V and 7 bases from J, leaving 13 bases between. Here the CDR3 DNA reads TGTGCCTGGAGTGGGGCCGGGTTCAGTGAAGCTTTCTTT. It specifies CAWSGAGFSEAFF.

The chain couples TRBV2 to TRBJ1-2, with 8 nucleotides matching TRBD1. The CDR3 covers 15 residues. V was clipped by 5 bases and J by 3 bases; unmatched bases: 8. Germline CDR1 reads SNHLY; CDR2 reads FYNNEI. CDR3 sequence reads: CASSPRQGPDYGYTF. Here the CDR3 DNA reads TGTGCCAGCAGTCCAAGACAGGGGCCTGACTATGGCTACACCTTC.

This clonotype was detected only once. The V and J genes are TRBV4-3 and TRBJ2-3, with unresolved D. V dropped 1 base and J dropped 0 bases, with 8 bases sitting between them. The CDR3 is 15 amino acids. CDR1 is LGHNA, CDR2 YSLEER, per germline. The CDR3 protein is CASSQGTVSTDTQYF. CDR3 sequence (DNA): TGCGCCAGCAGCCAAGGTACCGTTAGCACAGATACGCAGTATTTT.

J is TRBJ2-7 and V is TRBV4-2; 9 nucleotides align to TRBD1. Losses at the gene ends were 4 bases for V and 7 bases for J; bases not matched to a gene: 8. The germline V gene encodes CDR1 LGHNA and CDR2 YNFKEQ. There are 14 residues in the CDR3. CDR3 nucleotide sequence: TGTGCCAGCAGCCCGGGACAGGGTGTAGGGGAGCAGTACTTC. This gives the protein CASSPGQGVGEQYF.